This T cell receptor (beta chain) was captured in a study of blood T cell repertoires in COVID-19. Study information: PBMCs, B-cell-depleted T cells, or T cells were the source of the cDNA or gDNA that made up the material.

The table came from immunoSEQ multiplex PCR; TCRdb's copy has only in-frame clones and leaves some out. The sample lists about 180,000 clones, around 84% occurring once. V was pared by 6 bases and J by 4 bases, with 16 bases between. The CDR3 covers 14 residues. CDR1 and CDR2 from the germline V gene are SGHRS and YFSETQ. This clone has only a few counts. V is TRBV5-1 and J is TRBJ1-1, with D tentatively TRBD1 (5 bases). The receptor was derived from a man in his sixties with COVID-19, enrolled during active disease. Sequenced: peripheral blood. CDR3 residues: CASTGNSGGTEAFF. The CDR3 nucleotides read TGCGCCAGCACTGGGAACTCCGGGGGCACTGAAGCTTTCTTT.